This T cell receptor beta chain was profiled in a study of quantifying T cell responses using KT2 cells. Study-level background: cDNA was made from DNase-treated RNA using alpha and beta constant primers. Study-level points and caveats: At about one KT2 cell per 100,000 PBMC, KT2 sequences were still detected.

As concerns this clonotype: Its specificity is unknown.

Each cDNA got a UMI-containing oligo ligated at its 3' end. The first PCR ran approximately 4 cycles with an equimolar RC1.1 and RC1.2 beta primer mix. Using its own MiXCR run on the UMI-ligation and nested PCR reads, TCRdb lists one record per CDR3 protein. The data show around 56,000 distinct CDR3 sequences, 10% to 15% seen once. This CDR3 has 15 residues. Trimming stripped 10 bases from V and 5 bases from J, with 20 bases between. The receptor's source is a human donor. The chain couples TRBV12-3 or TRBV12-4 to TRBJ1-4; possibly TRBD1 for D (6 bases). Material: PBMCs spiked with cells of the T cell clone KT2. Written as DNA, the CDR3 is TGTGCCACACGTACTTTGGGGGGCATGAATGAAAAACTGTTTTTT. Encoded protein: CATRTLGGMNEKLFF.